These 29 T cell receptor beta chains share one sample of origin, sequenced in a study of blood T cell repertoires in COVID-19. The data were produced by immunoSEQ multiplex PCR, yet TCRdb's version contains in-frame clones alone and is incomplete. The sample holds 150,000 or so clones, about 90% seen once. Sequenced sample: peripheral blood. These receptors were taken from a human donor in a cohort sampled during active COVID-19.

The rearrangement links TRBV5-1 to TRBJ1-4; the D is unclear. There are 17 residues in the CDR3. Germline assignment: CDR1 SGHRS and CDR2 YFSETQ. V was trimmed by 4 bases and J by 8 bases, leaving 24 bases between them. The DNA of the CDR3 is TGCGCCAGCAGCCCCGGCAGCGCAGCCGGGTCCAAAGAAAAACTGTTTTTT. Protein product: CASSPGSAAGSKEKLFF.

The chain combines TRBV11-2 with TRBJ2-7; a possible D gene is TRBD2 (6 bases). Germline CDR1 reads SGHAT; CDR2 reads FQNNGV. The V and J ends lost 0 bases and 4 bases respectively, with 13 bases between them. This CDR3 has 15 residues. CDR3 sequence reads: CASSLEGDFWYEQYF. In nucleotides, the CDR3 is TGTGCCAGCAGCTTAGAGGGGGACTTTTGGTACGAGCAGTACTTC.

The chain has TRBV6-6 and TRBJ1-6, with 8 bases lining up with TRBD1. The germline gives CDR1 MNHNY, CDR2 SVGAGI (reference sequence). Unmatched junction bases numbered 6, after V lost 6 bases and J lost 8 bases. This CDR3 comprises 14 residues. CDR3 in amino acids: CASRTGQVDSPLHF. CDR3 in DNA: TGTGCCAGCAGAACGGGACAGGTTGATTCACCCCTCCACTTT.

The chain carries TRBV6-2 or TRBV6-3 and TRBJ1-1, with D possibly TRBD1 on 6 matching bases. The CDR3 spans 13 residues. The V gene lost 5 bases and the J gene lost 4 bases, with 11 bases spanning the gap. The germline CDR1 and CDR2 sequences are MNHEY and SVGEGT. CDR3 in DNA: TGTGCCAGCAGTCCGTCAGGGGCCACTGAAGCTTTCTTT. It encodes CASSPSGATEAFF.

V is TRBV18 and J is TRBJ1-6, with 8 bases that match TRBD1. The CDR3 loop spans 14 amino acids. Germline CDR1 is KGHSH and CDR2 is LQKENI. V lost 6 bases and J lost 5; bases outside the gene matches: 3. The DNA for the CDR3 is TGTGCCAGCTCTACGGGACAGGATAATTCACCCCTCCACTTT. This codes for CASSTGQDNSPLHF.

The chain recombines TRBV18 with TRBJ2-5, with 11 bases fitting TRBD1. The CDR3 length is 18 residues. The germline CDR1 and CDR2 sequences are KGHSH and LQKENI. J lost 5 bases, V lost 2 bases, and 13 bases had no gene match. The CDR3 sequence: CASSPNPGQGVSGETQYF. The CDR3 bases are TGTGCCAGCTCACCAAACCCGGGACAGGGGGTCAGCGGCGAGACCCAGTACTTC. Full variable domain (missing parts from reference TRBV18 and TRBJ2-5): NAGVMQNPRHLVRRRGQEARLRCSPMKGHSHVYWYRQLPEEGLKFMVYLQKENIIDESGMPKERFSAEFPKEGPSILRIQQVVRGDSAAYFCASSPNPGQGVSGETQYFGPGTRLLVL.

The chain joins TRBV28 to TRBJ1-6; D may be TRBD1 (5 bases). The CDR3 consists of 14 residues. The V gene lost 7 bases and the J gene lost 4 bases, with 11 bases spanning the gap. Per the germline V gene, CDR1 is MDHEN and CDR2 is SYDVKM. In DNA, the CDR3 is TGTGCCAGCATCTTCGGGGGTTATAATTCACCCCTCCACTTT. Its translation is CASIFGGYNSPLHF. The complete variable domain, with remaining parts taken from reference TRBV28 and TRBJ1-6, reads DVKVTQSSRYLVKRTGEKVFLECVQDMDHENMFWYRQDPGLGLRLIYFSYDVKMKEKGDIPEGYSVSREKKERFSLILESASTNQTSMYLCASIFGGYNSPLHFGNGTRLTVT.

V is TRBV4-1 and J is TRBJ1-1; D is uncertain. V was cut by 1 base and J by 5 bases, with 20 bases left in between. Per the germline V gene, CDR1 is MGHRA and CDR2 is YSYEKL. This CDR3 region has 17 residues. The CDR3 nucleotides read TGCGCCAGCAGCCAAGTCGCCGGTAGGAGTTCGCGGACTGAAGCTTTCTTT. Translated, it gives CASSQVAGRSSRTEAFF.

This clone was detected once. The rearrangement links TRBV18 to TRBJ1-4; perhaps TRBD1 as D (5 bases). This CDR3 region has 14 residues. Trimming left V 3 bases short and J 4 bases short, with 9 bases between. Germline CDR1 reads KGHSH; CDR2 reads LQKENI. The CDR3 DNA reads as TGTGCCAGCTCACCCCAGGGTGTTAATGAAAAACTGTTTTTT. This codes for CASSPQGVNEKLFF.

This sequence joins TRBV2 and TRBJ2-7; 9 positions agree with TRBD1. The CDR3 totals 14 residues. Unmatched junction bases numbered 6, after V lost 7 bases and J lost 2 bases. Germline V CDR1 and CDR2: SNHLY, FYNNEI. CDR3 region: CASKTGTGPYEQYF. In DNA form, the CDR3 reads TGTGCCAGCAAAACCGGGACAGGGCCCTACGAGCAGTACTTC.

V is TRBV14 and J is TRBJ1-2; tentatively, D is TRBD1 (5 bases). Germline values: CDR1 SGHDN, CDR2 FVKESK. The length of the CDR3 is 14 residues. The V end was cut by 0 bases, the J end by 4 bases, with 9 bases between. CDR3 nucleotides: TGTGCCAGCAGCCAAGACGGGGGATTCTATGGCTACACCTTC. It is translated as CASSQDGGFYGYTF.

This clone was seen only once. This chain links TRBV4-1 with TRBJ1-3; D gene unclear. The CDR3 loop spans 15 amino acids. Germline V gene data show CDR1 as MGHRA and CDR2 as YSYEKL. The V end was cut by 0 bases, the J end by 0 bases, with 6 bases between. CDR3 region: CASSQEELSGNTIYF. CDR3 coding DNA: TGCGCCAGCAGCCAAGAGGAGCTCTCTGGAAACACCATATATTTT.

In this sample, this clone turned up a few times. This chain joins TRBV19 and TRBJ2-7, with 7 bases matching TRBD2. The CDR3 runs to 15 residues. Germline trimming cut 3 bases from V and 3 bases from J; bases unmatched to any gene: 8. The germline V gene encodes CDR1 LNHDA and CDR2 SQIVND (reference sequence). CDR3 amino acids: CASSMLAGDLYEQYF. In DNA form, the CDR3 reads TGTGCCAGTAGTATGCTGGCGGGGGACCTCTACGAGCAGTACTTC.

In this sample, this clone turned up once. This rearrangement joins TRBV5-6 to TRBJ2-1; TRBD1 aligns across 7 bases. V gave up 0 bases and J gave up 4 bases; unmatched junction bases: 7. This CDR3 has 16 amino acids. CDR1 is SGHDT, CDR2 YYEEEE, per germline. The CDR3 sequence: CASSLVYRDSYNEQFF. The CDR3 DNA reads TGTGCCAGCAGCTTGGTGTATCGGGACAGTTACAATGAGCAGTTCTTC.

V gene TRBV24-1 combines with J gene TRBJ1-5; TRBD1 agrees at 7 bases. The CDR3 consists of 17 residues. The V gene's germline CDR1 is KGHDR and CDR2 SFDVKD. Trimming removed 2 bases from V and 0 bases from J; junction bases left unmatched: 6. CDR3 sequence (DNA): TGTGCCACCAGTGATTCTGGGACAGACCTTAGCAATCAGCCCCAGCATTTT. The encoded protein is CATSDSGTDLSNQPQHF.

The chain links TRBV24-1 to TRBJ2-7; tentative D call: TRBD2 (6 bases). CDR1 and CDR2 (germline): KGHDR, SFDVKD. This CDR3 is built from 14 residues. V dropped 2 bases and J dropped 1 base, with 8 bases sitting between them. This CDR3 is CATSDWRESYEQYF. Here the CDR3 DNA reads TGTGCCACCAGTGATTGGAGGGAATCCTACGAGCAGTACTTC.

This clone was picked up a small number of times. The chain recombines TRBV7-9 with TRBJ2-1; TRBD2 aligns across 13 bases. The germline gives CDR1 SEHNR, CDR2 FQNEAQ (reference sequence). There are 17 residues in the CDR3. The V gene end was trimmed by 5 bases and the J gene end by 8 bases; junction bases not matched to a gene: 12. CDR3 nucleotides: TGTGCCAGCAGCCCCCGCGGACTAGCGGGAGTATATTATGAGCAGTTCTTC. Its protein is CASSPRGLAGVYYEQFF.

As DNA, the CDR3 is TGTGCCAGCAGCCCCTGGCTAGCGGGGGACAATGAGCAGTTCTTC. Translating it yields CASSPWLAGDNEQFF. J is TRBJ2-1 and V is TRBV28; 10 bases map to TRBD2. CDR1 and CDR2 (germline): MDHEN, SYDVKM. V shed 6 bases and J 5 bases; nucleotides not matched to a gene: 7. The CDR3 covers 15 residues.

V and J are TRBV18 and TRBJ1-6; 7 bases are a match to TRBD1. The CDR3 sequence is 15 residues long. Trimming cost V 1 base and J 6 bases; bases outside gene matches: 3. CDR1 is KGHSH, CDR2 LQKENI, per germline. The CDR3 bases are TGTGCCAGCTCACCACAGGGGGCCGGTAATTCACCCCTCCACTTT. It translates to CASSPQGAGNSPLHF.

The chain links TRBV5-5 to TRBJ2-7, with unresolved D. V gave up 4 bases and J gave up 4 bases, with 6 bases separating them. Germline V gene sequence: CDR1 SGHKS, CDR2 YYEKEE (reference sequence). The CDR3 runs to 11 residues. This CDR3 reads CASSAQYEQYF. As DNA, the CDR3 is TGTGCCAGCAGCGCCCAGTACGAGCAGTACTTC.

This clone was seen once. V usage is TRBV9 and J usage is TRBJ2-7, with D possibly TRBD2 on 6 matching bases. The CDR3 sequence is 15 residues long. V was trimmed by 0 bases and J by 3 bases, leaving 13 bases between them. Germline values: CDR1 SGDLS, CDR2 YYNGEE. The CDR3 sequence: CASSVEGGGIYEQYF. CDR3 nucleotide sequence: TGTGCCAGCAGCGTAGAGGGAGGCGGGATCTACGAGCAGTACTTC.

This chain connects TRBV18 to TRBJ2-7; 14 bases are shared with TRBD2. Germline V lookup: CDR1 KGHSH, CDR2 LQKENI. The CDR3 covers 15 residues. Germline trimming cut 4 bases from V and 5 bases from J; bases unmatched to any gene: 4. The DNA of the CDR3 is TGTGCCAGCTCACGGGGACTAGCGGGAGTCAACGAGCAGTACTTC. This encodes CASSRGLAGVNEQYF.

This chain connects TRBV7-2 to TRBJ2-1; TRBD1 might be the D (5 bases). V was clipped by 1 base and J by 6 bases, with 16 bases between them. Germline V gene sequence: CDR1 SGHTA, CDR2 FQGNSA. CDR3 size: 16 residues. The CDR3 sequence is CASSLVVPPGSNEQFF. The DNA of the CDR3 is TGTGCCAGCAGCTTAGTAGTCCCCCCAGGGTCCAATGAGCAGTTCTTC.

V usage is TRBV11-2 and J usage is TRBJ2-1, with D possibly being TRBD1 (6 bases). Trimming took off 0 bases at V and 2 bases at J, with 8 bases between the two ends. This CDR3 has 15 amino acids. Germline CDR1 SGHAT, CDR2 FQNNGV. This chain's CDR3 is CASSLDYRAYNEQFF. In DNA form, the CDR3 reads TGTGCCAGCAGCTTAGACTACAGGGCCTACAATGAGCAGTTCTTC.

V and J are TRBV18 and TRBJ2-1; 7 bases match TRBD2. V lost 3 bases and J lost 2; bases outside the gene matches: 1. Germline-derived CDR1 and CDR2 are KGHSH and LQKENI. The CDR3 has 14 residues. This CDR3 reads CASSPREAYNEQFF. The CDR3 DNA sequence: TGTGCCAGCTCACCCCGGGAGGCCTACAATGAGCAGTTCTTC.

This chain's CDR3 is CASSHRETQYF. CDR3 in DNA: TGTGCCAGCAGCCACCGGGAGACCCAGTACTTC. This chain joins TRBV13 and TRBJ2-5; D ambiguous. V lost 5 bases and J 5 bases, leaving 6 bases between the germline ends. Germline V gene lookup returns CDR1 PRHDT and CDR2 FYEKMQ (reference sequence). This CDR3 has 11 amino acids.

The chain combines TRBV7-8 with TRBJ1-2; TRBD1 matches at 9 bases. Trimming cost V 5 bases and J 4 bases; bases outside gene matches: 11. The CDR3 sequence is 16 residues long. From germline, CDR1 is SGHVS and CDR2 FQNEAQ. The CDR3: CASSGEGGQGTYGYTF. The CDR3 DNA sequence: TGTGCCAGCAGCGGCGAAGGAGGACAGGGGACCTATGGCTACACCTTC.

As concerns this clone: A much larger clone lies one base from this, so it may be a read error. Here the CDR3 reads CASSFPSYEQYF. The DNA of the CDR3 is TGTGCCAGCAGTTTCCCATCCTACGAGCAGTACTTC. The chain is built from TRBV6-2 or TRBV6-3 and TRBJ2-7; D unresolved. The germline V and J ends were trimmed by 4 bases and 1 base, with 5 bases remaining between them. The germline CDR1 and CDR2 sequences are MNHEY and SVGEGT. The CDR3 has 12 amino acids.

There are a few counts of this clone. The chain carries TRBV30 and TRBJ1-6; 11 positions agree with TRBD1. Trimming removed 0 bases from V and 9 bases from J; junction bases left unmatched: 1. Germline V gene sequence: CDR1 GTSNPN, CDR2 SVGIG (reference sequence). There are 14 residues in the CDR3. The CDR3 DNA sequence: TGTGCCTGGAGTGTGGGGACAGGGGGTTCACCCCTCCACTTT. Residues: CAWSVGTGGSPLHF.